The 27 T cell receptor beta chains below come from one sample, sequenced in a study of OX40 agonist ivuxolimab in advanced cancers. Some clones are missing from TCRdb's copy, which holds only in-frame ones; the method was immunoSEQ multiplex PCR. The profile shows about 73,000 clones, 80% to 95% of them singletons. Sequencing used CD4+ or CD8+ T cells sorted from blood, obtained in a trial of the OX40 agonist ivuxolimab. These receptors were collected from an adult with an advanced solid tumor such as melanoma, head and neck, liver or kidney cancer.

The chain employs TRBV4-2 and TRBJ1-6, with D unresolved. The CDR3 runs 17 residues. With 4 bases removed from V and 0 bases from J, the gap between germline ends came to 13 bases. The germline V gene encodes CDR1 LGHNA and CDR2 YNFKEQ. CDR3 in amino acids: CASSPSYGDSYNSPLHF. DNA of the CDR3: TGTGCCAGCAGCCCCTCCTACGGGGACTCCTATAATTCACCCCTCCACTTT.

The V call is TRBV19, the J call TRBJ2-7; D is uncertain. The V gene's germline CDR1 is LNHDA and CDR2 SQIVND (reference sequence). Trimming took off 10 bases at V and 5 bases at J, with 18 bases between the two ends. The CDR3 totals 13 residues. The CDR3 nucleotides read TGTGCCATTCTACGTCGCGCCGGTAACGAGCAGTACTTC. Translating it yields CAILRRAGNEQYF.

J is TRBJ1-1 and V is TRBV6-5; D may be TRBD1 (6 bases). CDR1 and CDR2 from the germline V gene are MNHEY and SVGAGI. Trimming took off 6 bases at V and 5 bases at J, with 19 bases between the two ends. The CDR3 covers 15 residues. The CDR3 DNA is TGTGCCAGCAGGGCAGGGGACCTCGGTAGGACTGAAGCTTTCTTT. Amino acid sequence: CASRAGDLGRTEAFF.

The genes are TRBV5-1 and TRBJ2-7, with D unresolved. The V end was cut by 7 bases, the J end by 4 bases, with 15 bases between. CDR1 and CDR2 (germline): SGHRS, YFSETQ. The CDR3 has 13 amino acids. CDR3: CASRSPGEYEQYF. In nucleotides, the CDR3 is TGCGCCAGCCGATCACCGGGTGAATACGAGCAGTACTTC.

This chain connects TRBV7-2 to TRBJ2-1; 8 bases match TRBD2. Germline V gene data show CDR1 as SGHTA and CDR2 as FQGNSA. The V segment lost 2 bases and the J segment 7 bases; nucleotides outside the gene matches: 10. The CDR3 length is 16 residues. CDR3 protein: CASSLMAAGVANEQFF. The CDR3 nucleotides are TGTGCCAGCAGCTTAATGGCAGCGGGAGTGGCGAATGAGCAGTTCTTC.

A remark on this clone: Other DNA sequences in the same sample also yield this CDR3. The gene calls are TRBV7-2 and TRBJ2-7; 8 bases agree with TRBD2. The CDR3 extends over 14 amino acids. V lost 2 bases and J lost 4; bases outside the gene matches: 4. Germline CDR1 SGHTA, CDR2 FQGNSA. The CDR3 sequence is CASSLSGSLYEQYF. CDR3 nucleotides: TGTGCCAGCAGCTTAAGCGGGAGTCTTTACGAGCAGTACTTC. Full variable domain (rest looked up from reference TRBV7-2 and TRBJ2-7): GAGVSQSPSNKVTEKGKDVELRCDPISGHTALYWYRQSLGQGLEFLIYFQGNSAPDKSGLPSDRFSAERTGGSVSTLTIQRTQQEDSAVYLCASSLSGSLYEQYFGPGTRLTVT.

This clone was counted a few times. The CDR3 spells CASSLGHGYTF. The CDR3 DNA reads as TGTGCCAGCAGTTTGGGACATGGCTACACCTTC. V is TRBV28 and J is TRBJ1-2; possible D gene TRBD1, 5 bases. The CDR3 is 11 residues long. CDR1 MDHEN and CDR2 SYDVKM come from the germline V gene. Trimming pared 3 bases from V and 6 bases from J, leaving 5 bases between.

The chain links TRBV15 to TRBJ2-1; 11 bases fit TRBD2. This CDR3 has 18 residues. Germline trimming cut 4 bases from V and 7 bases from J; bases unmatched to any gene: 15. CDR1 and CDR2 (germline): LNHNV, YYDKDF (reference sequence). The CDR3 nucleotides are TGTGCCACCAGCAATAACCTAGCGGGGGGTAGCGGGAAAAATGAGCAGTTCTTC. Translated, it gives CATSNNLAGGSGKNEQFF.

V gene TRBV5-4 combines with J gene TRBJ1-2; the match to TRBD1 covers 11 bases. The CDR3 loop spans 16 amino acids. The V segment lost 6 bases and the J segment 7 bases; nucleotides outside the gene matches: 14. The germline V gene encodes CDR1 SGHNT and CDR2 YYREEE (reference sequence). The CDR3 is CASTSGVGQGVSGYTF. CDR3 nucleotide sequence: TGTGCCAGCACCTCTGGGGTGGGACAGGGGGTGAGTGGCTACACCTTC.

The chain recombines TRBV9 with TRBJ2-5; D gene unclear. Germline loops: CDR1 SGDLS, CDR2 YYNGEE. V was clipped by 3 bases and J by 1 base, with 16 bases between them. This CDR3 comprises 16 residues. CDR3 coding DNA: TGTGCCAGCAGCGCGGGTCTTCGGGCGGCCCAAGAGACCCAGTACTTC. Residues: CASSAGLRAAQETQYF.

The V call is TRBV7-6, the J call TRBJ2-2; TRBD1 is a possible D gene (6 bases). This CDR3 is 17 amino acids long. V shed 1 base and J shed 0 bases, with 12 bases lying between them. Looked up from germline, CDR1 is SGHVS and CDR2 is FNYEAQ. CDR3 sequence: CASSLEGQGSNTGELFF. For the CDR3, the DNA is TGTGCCAGCAGCTTAGAGGGACAAGGATCGAACACCGGGGAGCTGTTTTTT.

The chain couples TRBV5-4 to TRBJ2-2, with a possible D match to TRBD1 (5 bases). CDR3 length equals 14 residues. The V gene's germline CDR1 is SGHNT and CDR2 YYREEE (reference sequence). V dropped 4 bases and J dropped 1 base, with 8 bases sitting between them. Written as DNA, the CDR3 is TGTGCCAGCAGCCCAGGACAGAACACCGGGGAGCTGTTTTTT. This sequence encodes CASSPGQNTGELFF.

The chain links TRBV7-9 to TRBJ2-3, with a weak D call TRBD1 (6 bases). In germline, CDR1 is SEHNR, CDR2 FQNEAQ (reference sequence). Trimming left V 5 bases short and J 5 bases short, with 17 bases between. CDR3 size: 15 residues. The CDR3: CASSVVQGQGDTQYF. The CDR3 region has the DNA TGTGCCAGCAGCGTGGTACAGGGTCAGGGAGATACGCAGTATTTT.

The chain carries TRBV5-1 and TRBJ2-3; D call uncertain. The CDR3 covers 15 residues. V lost 1 base, J lost 5 bases, and 14 bases lay in between. CDR1 is SGHRS and CDR2 is YFSETQ in the germline V gene. The CDR3 nucleotides read TGCGCCAGCAGCTTGACTCCTCCCGTAGGAGATACGCAGTATTTT. It translates to CASSLTPPVGDTQYF.

The genes are TRBV4-2 and TRBJ2-7; D is ambiguous. From germline, CDR1 is LGHNA and CDR2 YNFKEQ. V was pared by 1 base and J by 0 bases, with 13 bases between. The length of the CDR3 is 16 residues. The CDR3 DNA reads as TGTGCCAGCAGCCAAGCCACCCTTGTGAGCTCCTACGAGCAGTACTTC. Protein product: CASSQATLVSSYEQYF.

This sequence joins TRBV25-1 and TRBJ2-1; TRBD1 matches at 9 bases. This CDR3 spans 15 amino acids. J lost 5 bases, V lost 6 bases, and 8 bases had no gene match. In germline, CDR1 is MGHDK, CDR2 SYGVNS. This chain's CDR3 is CASSWDRVFHNEQFF. CDR3 DNA: TGTGCCAGCAGCTGGGACAGGGTGTTCCACAATGAGCAGTTCTTC.

This clone was found a few times. The V and J genes are TRBV9 and TRBJ2-2; 9 nucleotides line up with TRBD1. From germline, CDR1 is SGDLS and CDR2 YYNGEE. J was trimmed by 2 bases and V by 3 bases; bases with no gene match: 5. The CDR3 runs to 16 residues. The CDR3 here is CASSGPTGGNTGELFF. The CDR3 DNA is TGTGCCAGCAGCGGCCCTACAGGGGGCAACACCGGGGAGCTGTTTTTT.

V and J are TRBV11-3 and TRBJ1-2; perhaps TRBD1 as D (5 bases). CDR1 and CDR2 (germline): SGHNT, YENEEA. With 1 base removed from V and 2 bases from J, the gap between germline ends came to 11 bases. The CDR3 has 15 residues. Here the CDR3 DNA reads TGTGCCAGCAGCTTAGGCGGAAGGACAAACTATGGCTACACCTTC. Its translation is CASSLGGRTNYGYTF.

The rearrangement links TRBV7-9 to TRBJ2-7, with 10 nucleotides matching TRBD2. The length of the CDR3 is 16 residues. Trimming cost V 6 bases and J 7 bases; bases outside gene matches: 15. CDR1 is SEHNR, CDR2 FQNEAQ, per germline (reference sequence). CDR3 protein: CASSSGLAARAVEQYF. CDR3 DNA: TGTGCCAGCAGTTCCGGACTAGCGGCCCGGGCTGTTGAGCAGTACTTC.

J is TRBJ1-1 and V is TRBV6-6; possibly TRBD1 for D (6 bases). CDR1 is MNHNY and CDR2 is SVGAGI in the germline V gene (reference sequence). The CDR3 loop spans 12 amino acids. The V end lost 6 bases, the J end lost 8 bases, and 13 bases lay between the germline ends. CDR3 bases: TGTGCCAGCAGAACCGGGACAACCGAAGCTTTCTTT. This translates into CASRTGTTEAFF.

The rearrangement joins TRBV5-6 to TRBJ1-5; 10 bases agree with TRBD1. Germline values: CDR1 SGHDT, CDR2 YYEEEE. Trimming cost V 4 bases and J 5 bases; bases outside gene matches: 9. The CDR3 runs to 16 residues. The CDR3, as DNA: TGTGCCAGCAGCGACTCGACAGGGGGCCTCGATCAGCCCCAGCATTTT. The encoded protein is CASSDSTGGLDQPQHF.

The chain joins TRBV19 to TRBJ2-1, with D unresolved. Trimming took 4 bases from V and 8 from J, leaving 6 bases between them. Germline lookup yields CDR1 LNHDA and CDR2 SQIVND (reference sequence). The CDR3 extends over 11 amino acids. CDR3 loop: CASSNLDEQFF. CDR3 bases: TGTGCCAGTAGTAACCTTGATGAGCAGTTCTTC.

The V and J genes are TRBV6-5 and TRBJ2-7; TRBD1 is a possible D gene (6 bases). V was shortened by 0 bases and J by 5 bases, with 11 bases between the two germline ends. Germline CDR1 is MNHEY and CDR2 is SVGAGI. The CDR3 length is 14 residues. The CDR3 sequence is CASSYSPGDDEQYF. The CDR3 bases are TGTGCCAGCAGTTACTCTCCAGGGGACGACGAGCAGTACTTC.

The chain carries TRBV30 and TRBJ1-1, with 8 bases fitting TRBD1. Germline V gene lookup returns CDR1 GTSNPN and CDR2 SVGIG (reference sequence). Trimming cost V 5 bases and J 4 bases; bases outside gene matches: 6. This CDR3 comprises 13 residues. CDR3 amino acids: CAWDRGGRTEAFF. The CDR3 DNA sequence: TGTGCCTGGGACAGGGGTGGGCGCACTGAAGCTTTCTTT.

V gene TRBV20-1 combines with J gene TRBJ2-1; D remains ambiguous. Germline V gives CDR1 DFQATT, CDR2 SNEGSKA (reference sequence). V lost 6 bases and J lost 3, with 6 bases in between. The CDR3 loop spans 11 amino acids. The CDR3 region has the DNA TGCAGTGCCCCTCTCTACAATGAGCAGTTCTTC. This sequence encodes CSAPLYNEQFF.

In DNA, the CDR3 is TGTGCCAGCAGCTTAGGTCTACAGGGAAGCGAGCAGTACTTC. Translating it yields CASSLGLQGSEQYF. The V call is TRBV11-3, the J call TRBJ2-7, with a weak D call TRBD1 (6 bases). Looked up from germline, CDR1 is SGHNT and CDR2 is YENEEA. V dropped 1 base and J dropped 6 bases, with 13 bases sitting between them. The CDR3 sequence is 14 residues long.

The chain carries TRBV5-8 and TRBJ2-2; D call uncertain. CDR1 is SGHTS, CDR2 YDEGEE, per germline. There are 15 residues in the CDR3. V was shortened by 3 bases and J by 2 bases, with 11 bases between the two germline ends. CDR3 in amino acids: CASSSAGLNTGELFF. The CDR3 bases are TGTGCCAGCAGCTCCGCCGGGCTAAACACCGGGGAGCTGTTTTTT.